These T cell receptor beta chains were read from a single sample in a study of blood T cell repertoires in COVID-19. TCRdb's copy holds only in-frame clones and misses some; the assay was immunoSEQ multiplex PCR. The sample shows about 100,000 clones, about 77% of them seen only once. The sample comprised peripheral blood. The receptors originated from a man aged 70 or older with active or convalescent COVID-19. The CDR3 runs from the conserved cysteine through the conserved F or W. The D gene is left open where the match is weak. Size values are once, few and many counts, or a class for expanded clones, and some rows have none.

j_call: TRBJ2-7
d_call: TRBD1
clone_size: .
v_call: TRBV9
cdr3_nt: TGTGCCAGCAGTCCTCGTGGGACAGGGACCTTCGAGCAGTACTTC
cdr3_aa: CASSPRGTGTFEQYF

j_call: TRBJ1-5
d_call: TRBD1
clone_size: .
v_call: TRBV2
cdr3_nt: TGTGCCAGCAGAATACAGGGGGCGTTGGGGCAGCCCCAGCATTTT
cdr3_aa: CASRIQGALGQPQHF

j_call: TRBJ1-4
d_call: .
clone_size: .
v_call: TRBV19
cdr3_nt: TGTGCCAGTCGCACTGCAACTAATGAAAAACTGTTTTTT
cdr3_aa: CASRTATNEKLFF

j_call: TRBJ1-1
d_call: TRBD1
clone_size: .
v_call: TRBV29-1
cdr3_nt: TGCAGCGTGTCGACAGGGGGGAGAGAAGCTTTCTTT
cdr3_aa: CSVSTGGREAFF

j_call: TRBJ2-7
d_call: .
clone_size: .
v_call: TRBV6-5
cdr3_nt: TGTGCCAGCACTCTCGGTGACGAGCAGTACTTC
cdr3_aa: CASTLGDEQYF

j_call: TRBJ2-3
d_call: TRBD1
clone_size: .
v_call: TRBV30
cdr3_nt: TGTGCCTGGACGACAGGGGGGTGGACAGATACGCAGTATTTT
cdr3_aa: CAWTTGGWTDTQYF

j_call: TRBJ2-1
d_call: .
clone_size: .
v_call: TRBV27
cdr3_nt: TGTGCCAGCAGGCTCCTTCCGTGGCTGGGGGCGGGGGTGTACAATGAGCAGTTCTTC
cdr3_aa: CASRLLPWLGAGVYNEQFF

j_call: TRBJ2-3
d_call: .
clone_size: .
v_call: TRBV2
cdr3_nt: TGTGCCAGCAGTGGAGAACTACCGAAAACCTATACGCAGTATTTT
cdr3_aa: CASSGELPKTYTQYF

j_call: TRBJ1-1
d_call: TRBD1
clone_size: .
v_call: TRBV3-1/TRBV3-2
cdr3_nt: TGTGCCAGCAGCCAAGGATCGAGGGGGCAAGGGAACACTGAAGCTTTCTTT
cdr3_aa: CASSQGSRGQGNTEAFF

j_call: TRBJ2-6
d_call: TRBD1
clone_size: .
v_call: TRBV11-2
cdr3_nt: TGTGCCAGCAGCCAATATCGGGACAGTTCCTACTCTGGGGCCAACGTCCTGACTTTC
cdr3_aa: CASSQYRDSSYSGANVLTF

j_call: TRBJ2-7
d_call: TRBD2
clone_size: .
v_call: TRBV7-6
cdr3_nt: TGTGCCAGCAGCCCGCAGCGGGAATTCGAGCAGTACTTC
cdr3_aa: CASSPQREFEQYF

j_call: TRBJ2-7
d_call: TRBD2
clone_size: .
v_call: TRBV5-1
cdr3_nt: TGCGCCAGCAGCGCAGGAGCGGGGCCCGGGCAGTACTTC
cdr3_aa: CASSAGAGPGQYF

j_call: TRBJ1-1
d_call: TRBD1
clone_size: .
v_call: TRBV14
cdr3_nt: TGTGCCAGCAGCCAAGATTTGGGGCAGGGGGGAACTGAAGCTTTCTTT
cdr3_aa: CASSQDLGQGGTEAFF

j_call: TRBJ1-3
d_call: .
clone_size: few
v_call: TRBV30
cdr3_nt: TGTGCCTGGACCGGGACACCTTCTGGATACTCTGGAAACACCATATATTTT
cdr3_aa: CAWTGTPSGYSGNTIYF

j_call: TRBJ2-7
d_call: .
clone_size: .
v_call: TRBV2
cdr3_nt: TGTGCCAGCAGTGAGGGGCAGGGTTTGATTTACGAGCAGTACTTC
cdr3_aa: CASSEGQGLIYEQYF

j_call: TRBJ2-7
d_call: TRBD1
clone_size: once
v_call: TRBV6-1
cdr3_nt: TGTGCCAGCAGTGAACCAGGGGGCGTGGGTCTAGGTGAGCAGTACTTC
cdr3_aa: CASSEPGGVGLGEQYF

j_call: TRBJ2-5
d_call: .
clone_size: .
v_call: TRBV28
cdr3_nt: TGTGCCAGCAGTTTCATCCTTGACTCCGTCCAGTACTTC
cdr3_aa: CASSFILDSVQYF

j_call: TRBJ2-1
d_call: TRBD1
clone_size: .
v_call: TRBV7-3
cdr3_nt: TGTGCCAGCAGTCCCGGCCGGGACAGATCCTACAATGAGCAGTTCTTC
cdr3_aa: CASSPGRDRSYNEQFF

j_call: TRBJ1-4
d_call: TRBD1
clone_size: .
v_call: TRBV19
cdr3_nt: TGTGCCAGTAGGGACAGGGGGAATGAAAAACTGTTTTTT
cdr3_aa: CASRDRGNEKLFF

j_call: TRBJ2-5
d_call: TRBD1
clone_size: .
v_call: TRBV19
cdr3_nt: TGTGCCAGTAGTTCCCGACAGGGTTTTGGCGTTGGGTTGGGAGAGACCCAGTACTTC
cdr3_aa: CASSSRQGFGVGLGETQYF

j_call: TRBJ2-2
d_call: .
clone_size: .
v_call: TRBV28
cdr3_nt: TGTGCCAGCAGTCGCCAGGGAAACACCGGGGAGCTGTTTTTT
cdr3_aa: CASSRQGNTGELFF

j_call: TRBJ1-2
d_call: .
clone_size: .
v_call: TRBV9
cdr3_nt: TGTGCCAGCAGCGGAGATCGAGCAGGGGCCCTCCTGGGAATGTCTAACTATGGCTACACCTTC
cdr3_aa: CASSGDRAGALLGMSNYGYTF

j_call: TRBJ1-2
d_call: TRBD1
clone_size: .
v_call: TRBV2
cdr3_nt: TGTGCCAGCAGTGAACGGACAGGCGCTGGGGGCTACACCTTC
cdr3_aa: CASSERTGAGGYTF

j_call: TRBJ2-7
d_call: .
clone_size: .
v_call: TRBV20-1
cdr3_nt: TGCAGTGCTAGAGCGGGCTACGAGCAGTACTTC
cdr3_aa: CSARAGYEQYF

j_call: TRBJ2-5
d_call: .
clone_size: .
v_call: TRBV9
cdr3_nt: TGTGCCAGCAGCGTCGCTGGGGGGTCCGGGGAGACCCAGTACTTC
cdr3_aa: CASSVAGGSGETQYF

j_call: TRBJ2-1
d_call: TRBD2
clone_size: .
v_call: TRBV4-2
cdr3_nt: TGTGCCAGCAGCCAAGAACTAGCGGGTTCCTACAATGAGCAGTTCTTC
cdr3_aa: CASSQELAGSYNEQFF

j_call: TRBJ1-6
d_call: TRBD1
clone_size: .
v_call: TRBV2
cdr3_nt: TGTGCCAGCAGAAGGGACAGAAATAATTCACCCCTCCACTTT
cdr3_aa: CASRRDRNNSPLHF

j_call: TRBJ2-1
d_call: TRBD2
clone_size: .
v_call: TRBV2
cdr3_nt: TGTGCCAGCAGTGAATTAGGCGGGAGTGGGTATGAGCAGTTCTTC
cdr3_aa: CASSELGGSGYEQFF

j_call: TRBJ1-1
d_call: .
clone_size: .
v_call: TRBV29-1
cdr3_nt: TGCAGCGTTGTGGGCCGGAACACTGAAGCTTTCTTT
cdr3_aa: CSVVGRNTEAFF

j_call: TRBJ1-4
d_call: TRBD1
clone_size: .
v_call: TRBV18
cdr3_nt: TGTGCCAGCTCACCCGACAGGGTAACTAATGAAAAACTGTTTTTT
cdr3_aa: CASSPDRVTNEKLFF

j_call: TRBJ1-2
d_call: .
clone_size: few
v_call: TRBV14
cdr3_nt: TGTGCCAGCAGCCCCCGACAGGACGGCTACACCTTC
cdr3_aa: CASSPRQDGYTF

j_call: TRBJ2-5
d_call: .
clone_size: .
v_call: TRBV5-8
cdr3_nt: TGTGCCAGCGTCCGGGGTAGCCCTAAGAGGGAGACCCAGTACTTC
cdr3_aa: CASVRGSPKRETQYF

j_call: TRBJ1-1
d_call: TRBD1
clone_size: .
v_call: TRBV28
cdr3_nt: TGTGCCAGCAGTTTTGTACAGGGGGGATCGGAAGCTTTCTTT
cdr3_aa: CASSFVQGGSEAFF

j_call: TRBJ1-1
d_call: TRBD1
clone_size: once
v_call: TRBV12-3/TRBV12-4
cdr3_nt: TGTGCCAGCAGTCTCGGGACAGGGGCCGCTTTCTTT
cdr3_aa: CASSLGTGAAFF

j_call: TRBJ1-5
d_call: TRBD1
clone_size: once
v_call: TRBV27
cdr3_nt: TGTGCCAGCAGTCCGGACAGGGGCTCGGGCAATCAGCCCCAGCATTTT
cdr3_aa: CASSPDRGSGNQPQHF

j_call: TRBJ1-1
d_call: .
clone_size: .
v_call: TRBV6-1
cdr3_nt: TGTGCCAGCAGTGAGTGGACATCGAACACTGAAGCTTTCTTT
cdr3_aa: CASSEWTSNTEAFF

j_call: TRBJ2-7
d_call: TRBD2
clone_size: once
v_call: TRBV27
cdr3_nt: TGTGCCAGCAGTCGTTCTAGCGGGGTCTCCTACGAGCAGTACTTC
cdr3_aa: CASSRSSGVSYEQYF

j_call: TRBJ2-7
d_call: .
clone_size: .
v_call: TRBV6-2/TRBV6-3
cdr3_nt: TGTGCCAGCAGTTACCTCCTTAGAGGGGGATACGAGCAGTACTTC
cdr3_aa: CASSYLLRGGYEQYF

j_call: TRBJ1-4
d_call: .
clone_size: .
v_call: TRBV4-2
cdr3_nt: TGTGCCAGCAGCCAAGATCTGGTGCGACAGGCTGCAACTAATGAAAAACTGTTTTTT
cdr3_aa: CASSQDLVRQAATNEKLFF

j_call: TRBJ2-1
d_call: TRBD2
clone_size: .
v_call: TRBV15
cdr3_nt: TGTGCCACCAGCAGCCGTTCTAGCGGGGGCTCCTACAATGAGCAGTTCTTC
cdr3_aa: CATSSRSSGGSYNEQFF

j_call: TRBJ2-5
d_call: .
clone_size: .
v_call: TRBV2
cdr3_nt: TGTGCCAGCAGTGAGGCTAGCGAGACCCAGTACTTC
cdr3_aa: CASSEASETQYF

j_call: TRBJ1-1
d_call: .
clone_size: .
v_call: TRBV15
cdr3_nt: TGTGCCACCAGCAGAGACTACGGCACTGAAGCTTTCTTT
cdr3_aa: CATSRDYGTEAFF

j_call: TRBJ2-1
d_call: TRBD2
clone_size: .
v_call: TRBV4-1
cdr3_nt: TGCGCCAGCAGCCAAAGGGCTAGCGGGGGGCCCCCCTACAATGAGCAGTTCTTC
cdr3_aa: CASSQRASGGPPYNEQFF

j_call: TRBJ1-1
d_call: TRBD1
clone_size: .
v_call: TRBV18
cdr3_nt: TGTGCCAGCTCACTGACAGGGCACAGCACTGAAGCTTTCTTT
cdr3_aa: CASSLTGHSTEAFF

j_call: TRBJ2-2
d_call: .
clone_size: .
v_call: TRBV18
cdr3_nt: TGTGCCAGCTCACCAATTCGACAGAACACCGGGGAGCTGTTTTTT
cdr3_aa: CASSPIRQNTGELFF